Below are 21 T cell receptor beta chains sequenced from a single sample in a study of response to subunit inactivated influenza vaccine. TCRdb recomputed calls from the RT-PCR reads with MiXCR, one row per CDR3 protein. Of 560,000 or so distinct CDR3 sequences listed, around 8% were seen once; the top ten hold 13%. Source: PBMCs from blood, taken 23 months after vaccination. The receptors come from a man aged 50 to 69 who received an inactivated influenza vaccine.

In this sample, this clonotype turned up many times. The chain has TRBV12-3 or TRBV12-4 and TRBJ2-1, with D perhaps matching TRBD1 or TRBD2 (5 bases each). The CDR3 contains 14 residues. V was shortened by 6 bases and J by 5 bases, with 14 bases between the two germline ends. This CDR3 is CASRSSGTNNEQFF. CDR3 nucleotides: TGTGCCAGCAGATCCTCCGGGACCAACAATGAGCAGTTCTTC.

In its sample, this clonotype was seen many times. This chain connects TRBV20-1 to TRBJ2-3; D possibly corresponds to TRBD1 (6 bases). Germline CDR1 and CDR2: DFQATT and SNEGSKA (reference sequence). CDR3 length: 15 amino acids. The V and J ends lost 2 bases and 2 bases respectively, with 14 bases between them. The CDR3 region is CSARRPQGYTDTQYF. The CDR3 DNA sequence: TGCAGTGCTAGAAGACCCCAGGGGTACACAGATACGCAGTATTTT.

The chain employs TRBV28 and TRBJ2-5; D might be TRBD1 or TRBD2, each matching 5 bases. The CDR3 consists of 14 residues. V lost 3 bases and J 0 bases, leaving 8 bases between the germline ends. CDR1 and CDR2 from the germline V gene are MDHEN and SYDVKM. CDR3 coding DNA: TGTGCCAGCAGTTTTTCGGGGCACCAAGAGACCCAGTACTTC. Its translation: CASSFSGHQETQYF.

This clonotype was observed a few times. The CDR3 protein is CASSEAAGSGQPQHF. CDR3 sequence (DNA): TGTGCCAGCAGCGAAGCGGCAGGCAGCGGACAGCCCCAGCATTTT. V is TRBV7-2 and J is TRBJ1-5; D is uncertain. V was trimmed by 5 bases and J by 7 bases, leaving 18 bases between them. Germline V gene sequence: CDR1 SGHTA, CDR2 FQGNSA. This CDR3 is built from 15 residues.

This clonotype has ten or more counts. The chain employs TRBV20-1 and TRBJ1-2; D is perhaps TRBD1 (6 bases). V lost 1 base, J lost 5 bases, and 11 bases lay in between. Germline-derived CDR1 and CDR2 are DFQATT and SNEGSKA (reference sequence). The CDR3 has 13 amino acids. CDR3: CSARVDRLYGYTF. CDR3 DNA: TGCAGTGCTAGAGTAGACAGGCTTTATGGCTACACCTTC.

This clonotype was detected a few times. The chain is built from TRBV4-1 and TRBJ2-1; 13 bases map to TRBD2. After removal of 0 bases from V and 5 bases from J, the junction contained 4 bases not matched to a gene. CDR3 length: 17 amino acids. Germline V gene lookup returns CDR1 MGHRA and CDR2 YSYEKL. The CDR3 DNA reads TGCGCCAGCAGCCAAGAAAGGACTAGCGGGAGCCACAATGAGCAGTTCTTC. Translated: CASSQERTSGSHNEQFF.

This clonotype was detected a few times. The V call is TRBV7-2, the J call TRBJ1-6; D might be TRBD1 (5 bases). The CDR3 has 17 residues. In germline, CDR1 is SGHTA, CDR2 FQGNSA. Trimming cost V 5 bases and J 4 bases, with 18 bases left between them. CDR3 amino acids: CASSPGQGRGYNSPLHF. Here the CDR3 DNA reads TGTGCCAGCAGCCCGGGGCAGGGAAGAGGGTATAATTCACCCCTCCACTTT.

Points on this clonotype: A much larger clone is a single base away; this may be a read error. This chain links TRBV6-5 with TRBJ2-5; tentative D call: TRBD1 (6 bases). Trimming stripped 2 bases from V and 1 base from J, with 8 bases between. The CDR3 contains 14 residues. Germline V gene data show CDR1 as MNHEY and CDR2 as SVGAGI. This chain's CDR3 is CASSYGQLQETQYF. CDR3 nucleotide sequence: TGTGCCAGCAGTTACGGACAGCTCCAAGAGACCCAGTACTTC.

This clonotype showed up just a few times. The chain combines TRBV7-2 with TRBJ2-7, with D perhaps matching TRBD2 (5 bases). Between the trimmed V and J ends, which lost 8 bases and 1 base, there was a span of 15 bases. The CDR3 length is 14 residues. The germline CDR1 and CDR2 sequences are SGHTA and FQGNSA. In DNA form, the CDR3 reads TGTGCCAGCTCCTCCGGACTGACGTCCTACGAGCAGTACTTC. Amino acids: CASSSGLTSYEQYF.

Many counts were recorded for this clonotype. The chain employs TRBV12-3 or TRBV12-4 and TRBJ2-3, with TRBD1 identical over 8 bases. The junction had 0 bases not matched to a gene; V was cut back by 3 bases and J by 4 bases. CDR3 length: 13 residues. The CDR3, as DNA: TGTGCCAGCAGTTTGACAGGGGCAGATACGCAGTATTTT. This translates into CASSLTGADTQYF.

The CDR3 here is CSAAQGIVEETQYF. CDR3 DNA sequence: TGCAGTGCTGCCCAAGGAATCGTCGAAGAGACCCAGTACTTC. V gene TRBV20-1 combines with J gene TRBJ2-5; D not resolved. Deletions cut 5 bases from V and 3 bases from J, with 16 bases between. The CDR3 sequence is 14 residues long. The germline V gene encodes CDR1 DFQATT and CDR2 SNEGSKA (reference sequence).

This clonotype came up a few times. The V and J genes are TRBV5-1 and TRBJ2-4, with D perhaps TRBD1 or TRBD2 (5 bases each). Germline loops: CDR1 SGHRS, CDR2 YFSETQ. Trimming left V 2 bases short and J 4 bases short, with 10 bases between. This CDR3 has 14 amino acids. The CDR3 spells CASSFGDGKNIQYF. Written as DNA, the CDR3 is TGCGCCAGCAGCTTCGGGGACGGAAAAAACATTCAGTACTTC. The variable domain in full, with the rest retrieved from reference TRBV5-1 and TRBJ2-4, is KAGVTQTPRYLIKTRGQQVTLSCSPISGHRSVSWYQQTPGQGLQFLFEYFSETQRNKGNFPGRFSGRQFSNSRSEMNVSTLELGDSALYLCASSFGDGKNIQYFGAGTRLSVL.

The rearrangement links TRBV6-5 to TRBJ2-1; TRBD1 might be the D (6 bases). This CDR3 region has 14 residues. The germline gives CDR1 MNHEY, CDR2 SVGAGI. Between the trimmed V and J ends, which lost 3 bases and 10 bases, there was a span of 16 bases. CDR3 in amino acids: CASSYVHRDLEQFF. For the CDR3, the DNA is TGTGCCAGCAGTTATGTGCACAGGGATTTAGAGCAGTTCTTC.

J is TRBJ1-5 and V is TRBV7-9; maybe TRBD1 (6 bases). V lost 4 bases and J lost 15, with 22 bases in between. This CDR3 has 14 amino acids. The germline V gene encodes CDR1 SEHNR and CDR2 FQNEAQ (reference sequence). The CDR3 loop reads CASSSTGSAFFRHF. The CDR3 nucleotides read TGTGCCAGCAGCTCTACAGGGTCCGCATTCTTCCGGCATTTT.

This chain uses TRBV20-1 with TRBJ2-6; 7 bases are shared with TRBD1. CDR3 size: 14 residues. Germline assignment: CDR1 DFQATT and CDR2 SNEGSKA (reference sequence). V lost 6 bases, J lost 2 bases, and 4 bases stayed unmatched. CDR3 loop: CSAPTGTGANVLTF. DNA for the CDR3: TGCAGTGCCCCGACAGGGACTGGGGCCAACGTCCTGACTTTC.

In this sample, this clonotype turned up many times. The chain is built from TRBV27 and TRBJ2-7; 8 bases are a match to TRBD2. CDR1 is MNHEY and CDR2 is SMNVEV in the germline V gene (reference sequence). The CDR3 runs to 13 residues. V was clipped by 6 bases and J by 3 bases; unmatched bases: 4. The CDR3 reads CASSSGRGYEQYF. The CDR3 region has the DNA TGTGCCAGCAGCTCCGGGAGGGGCTACGAGCAGTACTTC.

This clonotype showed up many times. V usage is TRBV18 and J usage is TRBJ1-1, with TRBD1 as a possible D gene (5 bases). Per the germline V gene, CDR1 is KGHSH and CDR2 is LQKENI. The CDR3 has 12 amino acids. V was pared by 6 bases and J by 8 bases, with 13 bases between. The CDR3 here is CASSPAGGEAFF. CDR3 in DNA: TGTGCCAGCTCTCCAGCCGGGGGAGAAGCTTTCTTT. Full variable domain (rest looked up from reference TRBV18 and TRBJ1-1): NAGVMQNPRHLVRRRGQEARLRCSPMKGHSHVYWYRQLPEEGLKFMVYLQKENIIDESGMPKERFSAEFPKEGPSILRIQQVVRGDSAAYFCASSPAGGEAFFGQGTRLTVV.

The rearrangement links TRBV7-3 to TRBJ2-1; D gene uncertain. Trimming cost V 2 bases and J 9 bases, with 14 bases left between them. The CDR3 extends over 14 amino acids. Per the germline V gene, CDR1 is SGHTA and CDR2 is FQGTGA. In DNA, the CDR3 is TGTGCCAGCAGCTTAGGCCCTTTATTCCCTGAGCAGTTCTTC. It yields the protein CASSLGPLFPEQFF.

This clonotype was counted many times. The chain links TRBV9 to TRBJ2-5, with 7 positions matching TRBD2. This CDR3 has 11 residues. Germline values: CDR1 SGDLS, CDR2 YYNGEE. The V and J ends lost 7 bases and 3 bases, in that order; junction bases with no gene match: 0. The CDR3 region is CASAGEETQYF. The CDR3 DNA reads TGTGCCAGCGCGGGAGAAGAGACCCAGTACTTC.

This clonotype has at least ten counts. The CDR3 reads CSAENRRVTSTDTQYF. The DNA of the CDR3 is TGCAGTGCCGAAAACCGGCGGGTTACGAGCACAGATACGCAGTATTTT. J is TRBJ2-3 and V is TRBV20-1; possibly TRBD2 for D (5 bases). This CDR3 comprises 16 residues. Germline CDR1 is DFQATT and CDR2 is SNEGSKA (reference sequence). Trimming stripped 6 bases from V and 0 bases from J, with 19 bases between.

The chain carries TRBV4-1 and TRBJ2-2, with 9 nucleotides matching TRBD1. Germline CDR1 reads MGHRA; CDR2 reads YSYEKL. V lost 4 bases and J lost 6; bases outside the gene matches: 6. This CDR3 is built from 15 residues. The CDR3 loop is CASSRDRVVSGELFF. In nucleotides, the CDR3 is TGCGCCAGCAGCCGGGACAGGGTGGTCTCCGGGGAGCTGTTTTTT.